The clone carrying this T cell receptor beta chain showed up many times. As yet, its antigen is unknown. This entry belongs to a study of blood T cells in healthy people across ages. Study-wide results and caveats: From one million sequenced T cells, diversity estimates were lower bounds. Among T cells, TCR beta diversity per million cells dropped roughly linearly as age rose.

Germline V gene data show CDR1 as MNHEY and CDR2 as SVGAGI. J was trimmed by 6 bases and V by 0 bases; bases with no gene match: 10. This CDR3 has 16 amino acids. Using a J-beta primer mix together with a sample-barcoded 5' primer, a second PCR was run for about 6 to 11 cycles. Every molecule of cDNA carried a tag from a template-switch adaptor with 12 random nucleotides. Each CDR3 protein gets one entry after TCRdb re-called the 5' RACE reads with MiXCR. Counted here are roughly 1,000,000 distinct CDR3 sequences, 20% to 25% occurring once; the ten biggest clones make up around 0.7%. This sample also appeared in a second study, on T cells of mothers and their children. As that report states: Related mother-child pairs showed slightly higher but non-significant overlap than unrelated pairs.

Sequencing was done on a sample of blood. This receptor was identified in a girl aged 2-10 years in good health. V usage is TRBV6-5 and J usage is TRBJ2-7; TRBD2 agrees at 8 bases. The CDR3 loop is CASSYSWAGGTTEQYF. CDR3 DNA: TGTGCCAGCAGTTACTCCTGGGCGGGAGGCACCACCGAGCAGTACTTC.